This TCR beta chain appears in the sequencing data of a study of T cells in Graves' hyperthyroidism and ophthalmopathy. This clonotype was detected ten times or more. This CDR3 has 13 amino acids. V was pared by 6 bases and J by 0 bases, with 9 bases between. Germline CDR1 reads MNHEY; CDR2 reads SVGEGT. RNA transcripts yielded amplified TCR beta CDR3 regions. Using the HTBI primer set, a first-round RT-PCR was run on the TCR CDR3. One entry per CDR3 protein, called by TCRdb with MiXCR from the multiplex PCR reads. The sample yields about 350,000 distinct CDR3 sequences, around 18% seen once. This chain links TRBV6-2 or TRBV6-3 with TRBJ2-7; weak D call: TRBD1 (5 bases). The source is a woman aged 35 to 49 with Graves' ophthalmopathy. Sequencing was done on a sample of blood. This chain's CDR3 is CASRDTNSYEQYF. DNA of the CDR3: TGTGCCAGCAGGGACACAAACTCCTACGAGCAGTACTTC.